This T cell receptor (beta chain) was observed in a study of a mutant IDH1 vaccine in newly diagnosed glioma. Whole-study context: Pretreatment consisted of radiotherapy, temozolomide, or both, with most receiving both.

Study-wide findings and caveats: Pseudoprogression looked unconnected to shifts in top peripheral T cell clonotypes.

Time point described: week 35, safety follow-up. What each vaccine dose contained was 300 ug of mutant IDH1 20-mer peptide, accompanied by topical imiquimod. Generated by immunoSEQ multiplex PCR, the TCRdb table keeps only in-frame clones and is missing some. The sample carries roughly 68,000 clones, under 85% recorded once. This clone appeared a few times. Its antigen is not identified. Looked up from germline, CDR1 is SNHLY and CDR2 is FYNNEI. With V trimmed by 4 bases and J by 4 bases, 4 bases remained unmatched. This CDR3 is built from 13 residues. The sequences come from PBMCs, collected from a glioma patient whose treatment included an IDH1 peptide vaccine. The source is a man aged 45-60 years with glioma. V gene TRBV2 combines with J gene TRBJ2-7; 7 bases are shared with TRBD1. The DNA for the CDR3 is TGTGCCAGCAGTGGGGGGACAGTGTACGAGCAGTACTTC. The encoded protein is CASSGGTVYEQYF.